The 29 T cell receptor beta chains below all came from one sample that was sequenced in a study of blood T cell repertoires in COVID-19. Data came from immunoSEQ multiplex PCR; TCRdb stores just in-frame clones and leaves some out. The table includes some 200,000 clones, about 85% detected once. Sequencing was performed on PBMCs or T cells enriched from blood (not recorded which). Receptors were obtained from a woman aged 25-40 years who had recovered from COVID-19.

The chain uses TRBV2 and TRBJ1-1; no definite D call. Germline CDR1 SNHLY, CDR2 FYNNEI. Trimming stripped 10 bases from V and 1 base from J, with 13 bases between. The CDR3 covers 13 residues. For the CDR3, the DNA is TGTGCCACTGGCGGGTTGGCGAACACTGAAGCTTTCTTT. As protein: CATGGLANTEAFF. Complete variable domain (other parts from reference TRBV2 and TRBJ1-1): EPEVTQTPSHQVTQMGQEVILRCVPISNHLYFYWYRQILGQKVEFLVSFYNNEISEKSEIFDDQFSVERPDGSNFTLKIRSTKLEDSAMYFCATGGLANTEAFFGQGTRLTVV.

This clone was observed once. The chain carries TRBV30 and TRBJ2-1, with 7 bases aligning to TRBD2. V was pared by 2 bases and J by 3 bases, with 1 base of the junction left unmatched. The germline gives CDR1 GTSNPN, CDR2 SVGIG (reference sequence). The CDR3 consists of 13 residues. CDR3: CAWSSGDYNEQFF. The CDR3, as DNA: TGTGCCTGGAGTAGCGGGGACTACAATGAGCAGTTCTTC.

CDR3 sequence reads: CASSVGTGAGNQPQHF. In nucleotides, the CDR3 is TGTGCCAGCAGCGTAGGAACAGGGGCGGGCAATCAGCCCCAGCATTTT. This chain uses TRBV9 with TRBJ1-5; 7 bases are shared with TRBD1. This CDR3 is 16 amino acids long. The V segment lost 0 bases and the J segment 2 bases; nucleotides outside the gene matches: 5. The germline V gene encodes CDR1 SGDLS and CDR2 YYNGEE. Supplemented by reference TRBV9 and TRBJ1-5, the full variable domain reads DSGVTQTPKHLITATGQRVTLRCSPRSGDLSVYWYQQSLDQGLQFLIQYYNGEERAKGNILERFSAQQFPDLHSELNLSSLELGDSALYFCASSVGTGAGNQPQHFGDGTRLSIL.

This clone was seen only once. V usage is TRBV7-9 and J usage is TRBJ1-1; 8 bases are shared with TRBD1. V trimming: 7 bases; J trimming: 1 base; junction bases outside the gene matches: 5. The V gene's germline CDR1 is SEHNR and CDR2 FQNEAQ (reference sequence). The CDR3 runs 14 residues. The DNA of the CDR3 is TGTGCCAGCACTCAGGGGGCGACGAACACTGAAGCTTTCTTT. Translated, it gives CASTQGATNTEAFF.

The rearrangement joins TRBV24-1 to TRBJ2-5; 9 bases agree with TRBD2. The CDR3 length is 19 residues. Germline V CDR1 and CDR2: KGHDR, SFDVKD. Losses at the gene ends were 4 bases for V and 2 bases for J; bases not matched to a gene: 16. The CDR3 sequence is CATSESRQGGLAGQETQYF. The CDR3 nucleotides read TGTGCCACCAGTGAGTCCAGGCAGGGCGGCCTAGCGGGGCAAGAGACCCAGTACTTC.

This clone came up a few times. CDR3 DNA sequence: TGTGCCAGCAGCTTGGACAGGGCGGACGAGCAGTACTTC. This gives the protein CASSLDRADEQYF. This chain joins TRBV5-8 and TRBJ2-7; D may be TRBD1 (6 bases). This CDR3 contains 13 residues. Germline CDR1 reads SGHTS; CDR2 reads YDEGEE. V was pared by 0 bases and J by 5 bases, with 9 bases between.

This chain uses TRBV19 with TRBJ2-3, with D unresolved. V was clipped by 6 bases and J by 6 bases, with 13 bases between them. Germline V lookup: CDR1 LNHDA, CDR2 SQIVND (reference sequence). CDR3 size: 13 residues. CDR3 amino acids: CASSPQVRDTQYF. CDR3 nucleotides: TGTGCCAGTAGCCCGCAGGTTAGGGATACGCAGTATTTT.

This clone has only one observation. The chain couples TRBV18 to TRBJ2-7, with 9 positions matching TRBD1. The trim removed 5 bases at V and 5 bases at J, leaving 7 bases unmatched. Germline V gene sequence: CDR1 KGHSH, CDR2 LQKENI. This CDR3 is 14 amino acids long. The CDR3 region has the DNA TGTGCCAGCTCAAGGGACAGGGAGGGCGACGAGCAGTACTTC. It yields the protein CASSRDREGDEQYF.

This chain links TRBV19 with TRBJ1-1, with D uncertain. The CDR3 runs to 14 residues. Trimming pared 3 bases from V and 6 bases from J, leaving 14 bases between. Germline CDR1 reads LNHDA; CDR2 reads SQIVND (reference sequence). The CDR3 nucleotides read TGTGCCAGTAGTATGATTCCGGGAATAGCTGAAGCTTTCTTT. Translating gives CASSMIPGIAEAFF. The whole variable domain, filled in from reference TRBV19 and TRBJ1-1, reads DGGITQSPKYLFRKEGQNVTLSCEQNLNHDAMYWYRQDPGQGLRLIYYSQIVNDFQKGDIAEGYSVSREKKESFPLTVTSAQKNPTAFYLCASSMIPGIAEAFFGQGTRLTVV.

The rearrangement uses TRBV27 and TRBJ2-1; TRBD2 agrees at 9 bases. Germline lookup yields CDR1 MNHEY and CDR2 SMNVEV (reference sequence). Trimming took 6 bases from V and 8 from J; bases not matched to a gene: 8. The CDR3 has 14 residues. CDR3 sequence (DNA): TGTGCCAGCAGGCGGGAGGGACTGGGGTATGAGCAGTTCTTC. As protein: CASRREGLGYEQFF.

CDR3 residues: CASSRLTEGGNTIYF. The CDR3 DNA is TGTGCCAGCAGCCGACTAACAGAGGGAGGAAACACCATATATTTT. V gene TRBV4-2 combines with J gene TRBJ1-3; D remains ambiguous. The CDR3 spans 15 residues. With 4 bases removed from V and 4 bases from J, the gap between germline ends came to 14 bases. CDR1 is LGHNA, CDR2 YNFKEQ, per germline.

The chain links TRBV19 to TRBJ1-1, with TRBD1 as a possible D gene (6 bases). Germline CDR1 LNHDA, CDR2 SQIVND (reference sequence). The CDR3 contains 11 residues. Trimming cost V 7 bases and J 7 bases, with 10 bases left between them. The CDR3 region is CASILGGEAFF. The CDR3 nucleotides are TGTGCCAGTATATTAGGGGGTGAAGCTTTCTTT.

V and J are TRBV18 and TRBJ1-2, with no clear D. V shed 2 bases and J shed 3 bases, with 7 bases lying between them. The CDR3 consists of 13 residues. The germline V gene has CDR1 KGHSH and CDR2 LQKENI. Here the CDR3 reads CASSPGEDYGYTF. CDR3 nucleotides: TGTGCCAGCTCACCAGGGGAGGACTATGGCTACACCTTC. The whole variable domain, remainder taken from reference TRBV18 and TRBJ1-2, is NAGVMQNPRHLVRRRGQEARLRCSPMKGHSHVYWYRQLPEEGLKFMVYLQKENIIDESGMPKERFSAEFPKEGPSILRIQQVVRGDSAAYFCASSPGEDYGYTFGSGTRLTVV.

The gene calls are TRBV7-9 and TRBJ2-7, with 7 bases lining up with TRBD1. There are 15 residues in the CDR3. V was clipped by 5 bases and J by 3 bases; unmatched bases: 10. Germline lookup yields CDR1 SEHNR and CDR2 FQNEAQ (reference sequence). Here the CDR3 reads CASSPAEGADYEQYF. CDR3 sequence (DNA): TGTGCCAGCAGCCCGGCAGAGGGGGCCGACTACGAGCAGTACTTC.

The rearrangement links TRBV27 to TRBJ2-2; 16 bases fit TRBD2. The germline V gene encodes CDR1 MNHEY and CDR2 SMNVEV (reference sequence). The CDR3 consists of 19 residues. Trimming took 1 base from V and 6 from J; bases not matched to a gene: 8. This chain's CDR3 is CASSLFVGTSGRVSGELFF. CDR3 nucleotide sequence: TGTGCCAGCAGTTTATTTGTCGGGACTAGCGGGAGGGTCTCCGGGGAGCTGTTTTTT.

This chain links TRBV7-3 with TRBJ1-2; no clear D gene. The CDR3 has 14 amino acids. Germline assignment: CDR1 SGHTA and CDR2 FQGTGA. With 1 base removed from V and 2 bases from J, the gap between germline ends came to 8 bases. CDR3 residues: CASSLRRKNYGYTF. CDR3 coding DNA: TGTGCCAGCAGCTTAAGGCGGAAGAACTATGGCTACACCTTC.

The rearrangement uses TRBV6-5 and TRBJ1-4, with 10 bases matching TRBD1. The CDR3 has 16 residues. Germline CDR1 is MNHEY and CDR2 is SVGAGI. V gave up 4 bases and J gave up 2 bases; unmatched junction bases: 4. In DNA, the CDR3 is TGTGCCAGCAGTTCCGGGACAGGGGTCACTAATGAAAAACTGTTTTTT. Translating gives CASSSGTGVTNEKLFF.

This clone came up once. This sample also contains other DNA sequences that code for the same CDR3. This rearrangement joins TRBV27 to TRBJ2-7; TRBD1 aligns across 8 bases. This CDR3 contains 14 residues. Germline CDR1 MNHEY, CDR2 SMNVEV (reference sequence). Trimming at V came to 4 bases and at J to 2 bases, leaving 4 bases not matched to a gene. The CDR3 sequence is CASSSHRGTYEQYF. The CDR3 bases are TGTGCCAGCAGTTCCCACAGGGGGACCTACGAGCAGTACTTC.

The chain employs TRBV19 and TRBJ2-7; D might be TRBD1 (6 bases). This CDR3 region has 14 residues. Looked up from germline, CDR1 is LNHDA and CDR2 is SQIVND (reference sequence). V lost 3 bases and J 2 bases, leaving 11 bases between the germline ends. CDR3: CASSITGPPYEQYF. Here the CDR3 DNA reads TGTGCCAGTAGTATCACAGGGCCCCCCTACGAGCAGTACTTC.

V gene TRBV5-1 combines with J gene TRBJ1-3; weak D call: TRBD1 (5 bases). CDR1 and CDR2 from the germline V gene are SGHRS and YFSETQ. The CDR3 contains 14 residues. V was clipped by 1 base and J by 3 bases, with 8 bases between them. CDR3 nucleotides: TGCGCCAGCAGCTTGACAGGCTATGGAAACACCATATATTTT. Translated, it gives CASSLTGYGNTIYF. The whole variable domain, remainder taken from reference TRBV5-1 and TRBJ1-3, is KAGVTQTPRYLIKTRGQQVTLSCSPISGHRSVSWYQQTPGQGLQFLFEYFSETQRNKGNFPGRFSGRQFSNSRSEMNVSTLELGDSALYLCASSLTGYGNTIYFGEGSWLTVV.

The V gene is TRBV14, the J gene TRBJ1-2, with D unclear. Germline V gene data show CDR1 as SGHDN and CDR2 as FVKESK. There are 16 residues in the CDR3. V was shortened by 0 bases and J by 4 bases, with 15 bases between the two germline ends. CDR3 nucleotide sequence: TGTGCCAGCAGCCAAGAAGCGTGGTCACGAGGCTATGGCTACACCTTC. Translating it yields CASSQEAWSRGYGYTF.

There are a few counts of this clone. The V call is TRBV5-4, the J call TRBJ2-5; weak D call: TRBD2 (7 bases). CDR3 size: 13 residues. Deletions cut 2 bases from V and 5 bases from J, with 10 bases between. Germline assignment: CDR1 SGHNT and CDR2 YYREEE (reference sequence). Here the CDR3 DNA reads TGTGCCAGCAGCTTAGGGGGGGTCGAGACCCAGTACTTC. This codes for CASSLGGVETQYF.

The gene calls are TRBV30 and TRBJ1-2; D is ambiguous. V was shortened by 0 bases and J by 2 bases, with 10 bases between the two germline ends. CDR3 length: 14 residues. CDR1 is GTSNPN and CDR2 is SVGIG in the germline V gene (reference sequence). CDR3 bases: TGTGCCTGGAGTGTCAATAGCCCGAACTATGGCTACACCTTC. Translation: CAWSVNSPNYGYTF.

V is TRBV5-8 and J is TRBJ2-3; weak D call: TRBD2 (5 bases). Germline V gene lookup returns CDR1 SGHTS and CDR2 YDEGEE. The CDR3 is made up of 15 amino acids. Trimming stripped 0 bases from V and 6 bases from J, with 14 bases between. CDR3: CASSLEPGKTDTQYF. The CDR3 nucleotides are TGTGCCAGCAGCTTGGAACCGGGGAAGACGGATACGCAGTATTTT. The whole variable domain, filled in from reference TRBV5-8 and TRBJ2-3, reads EAGVTQSPTHLIKTRGQQATLRCSPISGHTSVYWYQQALGLGLQFLLWYDEGEERNRGNFPPRFSGRQFPNYSSELNVNALELEDSALYLCASSLEPGKTDTQYFGPGTRLTVL.

This clone has only a few counts. The chain has TRBV9 and TRBJ2-3; 12 bases are shared with TRBD2. The ends lost 4 bases at V and 6 bases at J; junction bases unmatched: 6. This CDR3 spans 15 amino acids. From germline, CDR1 is SGDLS and CDR2 YYNGEE. The CDR3 here is CASSSMGLAGDTQYF. CDR3 bases: TGTGCCAGCAGCTCGATGGGACTAGCGGGTGATACGCAGTATTTT.

This chain joins TRBV3-1 (or the pseudogene TRBV3-2) and TRBJ1-1, with D unresolved. Germline CDR1 reads LGHDT; CDR2 reads YNNKEL (reference sequence). Between the trimmed V and J ends, which lost 4 bases and 1 base, there was a span of 13 bases. This CDR3 spans 15 amino acids. DNA of the CDR3: TGTGCCAGCAGCCTACACCGGGAGGGGAACACTGAAGCTTTCTTT. Translation: CASSLHREGNTEAFF.

V and J are TRBV9 and TRBJ2-1; D is possibly TRBD2 (5 bases). CDR3 length: 14 amino acids. Germline V gives CDR1 SGDLS, CDR2 YYNGEE. Trimming stripped 1 base from V and 6 bases from J, with 11 bases between. CDR3 in DNA: TGTGCCAGCAGCGTACCCTCCGAGGGCAATGAGCAGTTCTTC. It is translated as CASSVPSEGNEQFF.

As DNA, the CDR3 is TGTGCCAGCGCGCGACTAGCGGGAGAAGAGACCCAGTACTTC. It codes for CASARLAGEETQYF. V gene TRBV11-3 combines with J gene TRBJ2-5; TRBD2 agrees at 12 bases. V shed 8 bases, J shed 3 bases, and the junction held 4 bases outside the gene matches. Germline assignment: CDR1 SGHNT and CDR2 YENEEA. The CDR3 is 14 amino acids.

V is TRBV9 and J is TRBJ1-1; D gene uncertain. The V gene's germline CDR1 is SGDLS and CDR2 YYNGEE. The V end lost 0 bases, the J end lost 1 base, and 4 bases lay between the germline ends. This CDR3 has 13 amino acids. CDR3 loop: CASSVEQNTEAFF. CDR3 sequence (DNA): TGTGCCAGCAGCGTAGAACAGAACACTGAAGCTTTCTTT.